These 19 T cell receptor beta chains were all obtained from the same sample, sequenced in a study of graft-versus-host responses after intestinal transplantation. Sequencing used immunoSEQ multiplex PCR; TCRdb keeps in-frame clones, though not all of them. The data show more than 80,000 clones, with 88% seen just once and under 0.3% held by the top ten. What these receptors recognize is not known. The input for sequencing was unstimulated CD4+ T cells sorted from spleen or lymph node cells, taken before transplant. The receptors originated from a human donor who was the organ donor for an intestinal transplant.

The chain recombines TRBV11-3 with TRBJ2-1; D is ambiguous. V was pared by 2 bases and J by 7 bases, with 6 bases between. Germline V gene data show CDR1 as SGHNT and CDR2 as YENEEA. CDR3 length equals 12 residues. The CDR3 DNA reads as TGTGCCAGCAGCTTACGTATGAATGAGCAGTTCTTC. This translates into CASSLRMNEQFF.

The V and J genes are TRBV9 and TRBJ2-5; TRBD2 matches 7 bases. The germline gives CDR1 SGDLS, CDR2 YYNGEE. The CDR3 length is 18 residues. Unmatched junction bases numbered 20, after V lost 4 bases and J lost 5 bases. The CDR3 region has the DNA TGTGCCAGCAGCCCCCGGGGGTTAGCAGGGAGGGAGGGGGAGACCCAGTACTTC. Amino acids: CASSPRGLAGREGETQYF. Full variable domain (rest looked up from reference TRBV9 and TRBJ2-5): DSGVTQTPKHLITATGQRVTLRCSPRSGDLSVYWYQQSLDQGLQFLIQYYNGEERAKGNILERFSAQQFPDLHSELNLSSLELGDSALYFCASSPRGLAGREGETQYFGPGTRLLVL.

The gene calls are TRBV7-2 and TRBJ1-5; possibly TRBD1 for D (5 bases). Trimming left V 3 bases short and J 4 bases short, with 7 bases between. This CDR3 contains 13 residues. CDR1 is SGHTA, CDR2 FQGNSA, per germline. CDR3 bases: TGTGCCAGCAGCTTCCAGGGAAATCAGCCCCAGCATTTT. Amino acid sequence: CASSFQGNQPQHF.

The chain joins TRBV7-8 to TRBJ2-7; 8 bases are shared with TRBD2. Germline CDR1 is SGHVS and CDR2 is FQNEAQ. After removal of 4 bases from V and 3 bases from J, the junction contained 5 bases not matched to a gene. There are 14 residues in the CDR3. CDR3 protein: CASSSPGLDYEQYF. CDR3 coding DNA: TGTGCCAGCAGCTCCCCGGGACTAGACTACGAGCAGTACTTC.

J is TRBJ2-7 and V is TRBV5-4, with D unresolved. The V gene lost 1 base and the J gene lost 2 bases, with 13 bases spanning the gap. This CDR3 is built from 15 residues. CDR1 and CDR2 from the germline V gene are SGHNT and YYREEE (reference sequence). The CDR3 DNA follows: TGTGCCAGCAGCTTGAGTTCAGTCTTGCCCTACGAGCAGTACTTC. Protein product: CASSLSSVLPYEQYF.

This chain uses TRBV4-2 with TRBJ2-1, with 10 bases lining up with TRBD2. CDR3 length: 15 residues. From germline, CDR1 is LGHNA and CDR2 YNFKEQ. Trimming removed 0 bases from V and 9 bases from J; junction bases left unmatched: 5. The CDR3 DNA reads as TGTGCCAGCAGCCAAGAGATAGCGGGGGGTTCTGAGCAGTTCTTC. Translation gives CASSQEIAGGSEQFF.

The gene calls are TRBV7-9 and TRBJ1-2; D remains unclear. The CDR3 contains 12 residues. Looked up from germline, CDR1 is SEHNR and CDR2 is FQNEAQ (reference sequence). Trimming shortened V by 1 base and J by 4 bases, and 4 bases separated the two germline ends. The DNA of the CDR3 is TGTGCCAGCAGCTTAGTGGCCTATGGCTACACCTTC. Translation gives CASSLVAYGYTF.

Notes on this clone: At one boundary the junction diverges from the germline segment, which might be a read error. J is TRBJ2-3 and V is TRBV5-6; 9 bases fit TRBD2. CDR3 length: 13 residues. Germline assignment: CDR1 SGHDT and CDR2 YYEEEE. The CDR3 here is CASSPLGARGGHF. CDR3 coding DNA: TGTGCCAGCAGCCCCCTGGGGGCGCGGGGGGGACATTTT.

The CDR3 sequence: CASSEKPLESYTF. CDR3 in DNA: TGTGCCAGCAGTGAAAAACCCCTTGAGAGCTACACCTTC. The V call is TRBV6-1, the J call TRBJ1-2; no clear D. Germline lookup yields CDR1 MNHNS and CDR2 SASEGT. The length of the CDR3 is 13 residues. V lost 2 bases and J 9 bases, leaving 13 bases between the germline ends.

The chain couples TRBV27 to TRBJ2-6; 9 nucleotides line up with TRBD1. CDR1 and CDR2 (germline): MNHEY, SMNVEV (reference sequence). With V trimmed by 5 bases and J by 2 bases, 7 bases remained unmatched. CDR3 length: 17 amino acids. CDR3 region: CASSPGQGLAGANVLTF. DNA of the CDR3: TGTGCCAGCAGTCCGGGACAGGGCTTGGCTGGGGCCAACGTCCTGACTTTC.

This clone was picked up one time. CDR3 loop: CASSFEEGQGGPQHF. The CDR3 coding sequence is TGTGCCAGCAGTTTTGAGGAGGGGCAGGGTGGGCCCCAGCATTTT. The genes are TRBV28 and TRBJ1-5; maybe TRBD1 (5 bases). V was shortened by 3 bases and J by 9 bases, with 18 bases between the two germline ends. This CDR3 has 15 amino acids. Germline CDR1 is MDHEN and CDR2 is SYDVKM.

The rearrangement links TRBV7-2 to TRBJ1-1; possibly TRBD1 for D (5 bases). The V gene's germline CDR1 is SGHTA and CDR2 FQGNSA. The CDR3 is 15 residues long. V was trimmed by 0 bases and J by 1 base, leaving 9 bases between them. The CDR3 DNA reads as TGTGCCAGCAGCTTAGCGCGGGGGGGGAACACTGAAGCTTTCTTT. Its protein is CASSLARGGNTEAFF.

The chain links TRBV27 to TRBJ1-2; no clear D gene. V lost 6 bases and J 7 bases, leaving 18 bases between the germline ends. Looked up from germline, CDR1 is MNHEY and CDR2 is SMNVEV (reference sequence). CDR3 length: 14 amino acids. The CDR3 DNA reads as TGTGCCAGCAGACCTACCACAGAAAGTTTTGGCTACACCTTC. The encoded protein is CASRPTTESFGYTF.

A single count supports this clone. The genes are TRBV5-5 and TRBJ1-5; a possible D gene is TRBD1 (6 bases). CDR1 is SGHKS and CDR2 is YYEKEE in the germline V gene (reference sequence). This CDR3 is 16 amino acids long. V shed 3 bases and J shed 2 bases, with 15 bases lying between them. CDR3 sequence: CASSWGGGEGNQPQHF. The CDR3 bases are TGTGCCAGCAGCTGGGGAGGGGGGGAGGGCAATCAGCCCCAGCATTTT.

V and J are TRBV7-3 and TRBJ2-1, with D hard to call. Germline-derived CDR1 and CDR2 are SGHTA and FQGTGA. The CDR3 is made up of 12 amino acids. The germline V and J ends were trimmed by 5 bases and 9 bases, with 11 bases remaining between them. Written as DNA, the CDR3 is TGTGCCAGCAGCCTCGAGGTCTCTGAGCAGTTCTTC. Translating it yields CASSLEVSEQFF.

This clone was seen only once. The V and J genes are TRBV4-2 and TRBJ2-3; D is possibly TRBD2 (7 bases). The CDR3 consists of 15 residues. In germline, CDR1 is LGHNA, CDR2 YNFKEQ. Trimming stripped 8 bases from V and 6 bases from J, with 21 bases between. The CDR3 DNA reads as TGTGCCAGCTCCCCATGGGGGGGCGGATCGGATACGCAGTATTTT. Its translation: CASSPWGGGSDTQYF.

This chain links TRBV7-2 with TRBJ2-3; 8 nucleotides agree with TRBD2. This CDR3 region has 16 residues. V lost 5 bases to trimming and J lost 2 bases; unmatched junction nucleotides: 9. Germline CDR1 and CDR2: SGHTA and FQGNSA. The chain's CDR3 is CASSPGSRGATDTQYF. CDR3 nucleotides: TGTGCCAGCAGCCCCGGTTCGCGGGGGGCCACAGATACGCAGTATTTT.

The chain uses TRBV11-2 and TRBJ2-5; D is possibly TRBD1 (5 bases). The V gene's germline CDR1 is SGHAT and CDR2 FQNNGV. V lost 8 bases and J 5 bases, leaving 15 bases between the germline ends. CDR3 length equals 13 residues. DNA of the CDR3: TGTGCCAGCCGCCCACAGGCGGAGGAGACCCAGTACTTC. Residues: CASRPQAEETQYF.

CDR3 nucleotide sequence: TGTGCCAGCAGCGTAGGGGGGGGAGTCGGCACAGATACGCAGTATTTT. Its protein is CASSVGGGVGTDTQYF. The chain employs TRBV9 and TRBJ2-3; 7 bases are a match to TRBD2. Germline V gene lookup returns CDR1 SGDLS and CDR2 YYNGEE. CDR3 length equals 16 residues. Unmatched junction bases numbered 5, after V lost 0 bases and J lost 1 base.